This T cell receptor (beta chain) was sequenced in a study of immune heterogeneity within non-small cell lung tumors. Note on this clonotype: A single base separates this from a much larger clone, so it may be a read error.

Bulk tumor genomic DNA, around 580 ng per sample, was used as template. Far-apart biopsies, several per primary tumor, were taken during surgery. Patients had untreated, newly diagnosed non-small cell lung cancer and underwent curative surgery. This CDR3 has 14 amino acids. Germline loops: CDR1 GTSNPN, CDR2 SVGIG (reference sequence). V was pared by 8 bases and J by 3 bases, with 6 bases of the junction left unmatched. Amplification of TCR beta CDR3 was performed by multiplex PCR with 32 V and 13 J primers. TCRdb re-called the multiplex PCR reads with MiXCR, one entry per CDR3 protein. The table shows over 12,000 distinct CDR3 sequences, with around 27% occurring only once.

What was sequenced was lung tumor tissue. The receptor was isolated from a man aged 40-49 years with non-small cell lung cancer. V gene TRBV30 combines with J gene TRBJ2-1; 11 positions agree with TRBD2. The CDR3 spells CARDLAGGYNEQFF. The CDR3 DNA sequence: TGTGCCCGGGACCTAGCGGGGGGCTACAATGAGCAGTTCTTC.